The rows below give T cell receptor beta chains drawn from one sample of a study of T cells in localized non-small cell lung cancer. TCRdb keeps only in-frame clones here, not all; method: immunoSEQ multiplex PCR. Of around 1,700 clones in the sample, just over 35% were seen once. The sequenced sample was lung tumor tissue, obtained before any cancer treatment. The receptor source for this set is a woman aged 35-70 years with stage II lung adenocarcinoma. The conserved cysteine and the conserved F or W are not part of the CDR3 here.

j_gene	v_gene	CDR3aa
TRBJ1-1	TRBV29-1	SVYRDRQDTEAF
TRBJ1-1	TRBV18	ASSTVSLNTEAF
TRBJ1-2	TRBV28	ASRNREGASYGYT
TRBJ2-4	TRBV28	ASSFGLAEGSGNIQY
TRBJ2-2	TRBV9	ASTGSGGLNTGELF
TRBJ1-2	TRBV19	ATQGQATYGYT
TRBJ2-6	TRBV6-8	ASSYVQGGSGANVLT
TRBJ1-1	TRBV11-3	ASSLANDRFPSDTEAF
TRBJ2-3	TRBV14	ASSQAGADTQY
TRBJ1-4	TRBV29-1	SVGDHGEKLF
TRBJ1-2	TRBV25-1	ASSDTGARANYGYT
TRBJ1-1	TRBV9	ASSGTGMEAF
TRBJ2-6	TRBV6-8	ASSYNSGANVLT
TRBJ2-7	TRBV30	AWSSGGGLHEQY
TRBJ2-3	TRBV25-1	ASRGQGTDTQY
TRBJ2-1	TRBV6-7	ASSDLRGPNNEQF
TRBJ2-7	TRBV14	ASSQGYEQY
TRBJ1-2	TRBV18	ASSPPDVSYGYT
TRBJ1-1	TRBV6-8	ASSYRGLHSEAF
TRBJ1-1	TRBV6-8	ASSYSRQPNTEAF
TRBJ2-2	TRBV19	ASSDAFGTGELF
TRBJ1-1	TRBV9	ASPNRPNTEAF
TRBJ2-5	TRBV18	ASNAERGTQY
TRBJ1-5	TRBV10-3	AISESPGYSNQPQH
TRBJ2-3	TRBV18	ASSPGQGPDTQY
TRBJ1-4	TRBV6-8	ASSRTATNEKLF
TRBJ2-3	TRBV6-8	ASRSSGTDTQY
TRBJ2-1	TRBV30	AWSVVGGYYNEQF
TRBJ1-1	TRBV28	ASSLRGRSAF
TRBJ2-1	TRBV29-1	SVPGTSGGSYNEQF
TRBJ1-4	TRBV11-3	ASSLGQGPNEKLF
TRBJ1-1	TRBV19	ASSTPSLANTEAF
TRBJ2-1	TRBV18	ASSPAGVNEQF
TRBJ1-1	TRBV6-8	ASTRDRDEAF
TRBJ1-5	TRBV11-3	ASSFSGTDQPQH
TRBJ2-5	TRBV11-3	ASSLYGGPRETQY
TRBJ1-6	TRBV6-8	ASSYSGTVNSPLH
TRBJ1-1	TRBV11-3	ASSQVEDRAEAF
TRBJ1-4	TRBV18	ASHATATNEKLF
TRBJ1-1	TRBV11-3	ASSLGAANTEAF
TRBJ2-7	TRBV19	ASSIGRSYEQY
TRBJ2-2	TRBV18	ASSPPDGPNTGELF
TRBJ1-2	TRBV18	ASSLGQGEGYT
TRBJ2-7	TRBV18	ASSPVEGLSYEQY
TRBJ2-1	TRBV30	ASKGTGEQF
TRBJ1-5	TRBV6-8	ASSYLNQPQH
TRBJ2-7	TRBV11-3	ASTEAGGFYEQY
TRBJ1-1	TRBV14	ASSQAGPSTEAF
TRBJ1-1	TRBV6-8	ASAAQPTLGTEAF
TRBJ2-1	TRBV11-3	ASSTVEDTGLSYNEQF
TRBJ2-7	TRBV11-3	ASSLRGAGESYEQY